What follows describes a single T cell receptor beta chain. The antigen is unknown. V shed 7 bases and J shed 3 bases, with 12 bases lying between them. CDR1 is SGHVS and CDR2 is FQNEAQ in the germline V gene. The CDR3 is made up of 13 amino acids. Preparation of the TCRbeta library was carried out with unique molecular identifiers. TCRdb analysed the PCR reads with MiXCR anew, one entry per CDR3 protein. The table shows over 400,000 distinct CDR3 sequences, with roughly 44% occurring only once. The data were obtained in a study of T-cell reconstitution after alpha-beta-depleted transplantation in children. General study results and limits: After transplant, at about two months, alpha-beta T cells were reportedly derived from several hundred expanded graft clones.

The chain has TRBV7-8 and TRBJ1-1; a weak D match, TRBD1 (5 bases). This material consisted of PBMCs, taken before TCRalphabeta/CD19-depleted stem cell transplant. This clonotype was sampled from a girl aged 2-10 years with aplastic anemia, due to receive a stem cell transplant. CDR3 protein: CASTWDGYTEAFF. CDR3 in DNA: TGTGCCAGCACCTGGGACGGCTACACTGAAGCTTTCTTT.